This TCR beta chain came from a study of response to subunit inactivated influenza vaccine. Study outcomes and limitations: Every seasonal influenza vaccination brings in few new T cells, the authors suggested.

The CDR3 sequence is 16 residues long. Looked up from germline, CDR1 is ENHRY and CDR2 is SYGVKD. V gave up 4 bases and J gave up 4 bases; unmatched junction bases: 7. TCRdb ran MiXCR on the RT-PCR reads and lists one entry per CDR3 protein. The sample contains 550,000 to 800,000 distinct CDR3 sequences, over 11% of which appear only once. About this clonotype itself: Its cognate antigen is unknown.

This sample comprised PBMCs from blood, obtained 14 to 15 days before vaccination. The sequence was obtained from a middle-aged man who received an inactivated influenza vaccine. The J gene is TRBJ2-1, the V gene TRBV10-3; 10 bases are a match to TRBD2. This CDR3 is CAISASGLADYNEQFF. The CDR3 region has the DNA TGTGCCATCAGTGCATCTGGACTAGCGGATTACAATGAGCAGTTCTTC.